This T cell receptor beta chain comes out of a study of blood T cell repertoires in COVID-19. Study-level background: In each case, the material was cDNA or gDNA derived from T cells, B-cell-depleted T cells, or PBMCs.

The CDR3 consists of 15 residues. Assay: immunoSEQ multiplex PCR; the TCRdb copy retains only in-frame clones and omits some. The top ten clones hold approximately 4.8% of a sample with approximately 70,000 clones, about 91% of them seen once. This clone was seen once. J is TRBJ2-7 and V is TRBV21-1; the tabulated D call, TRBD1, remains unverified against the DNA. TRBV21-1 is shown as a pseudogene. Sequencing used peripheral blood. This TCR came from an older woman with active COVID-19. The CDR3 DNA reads TGTGCCAGCAGCAAGGGACAGGTCCCCCTCTACGAGCAGTACTTC. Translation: CASSKGQVPLYEQYF.